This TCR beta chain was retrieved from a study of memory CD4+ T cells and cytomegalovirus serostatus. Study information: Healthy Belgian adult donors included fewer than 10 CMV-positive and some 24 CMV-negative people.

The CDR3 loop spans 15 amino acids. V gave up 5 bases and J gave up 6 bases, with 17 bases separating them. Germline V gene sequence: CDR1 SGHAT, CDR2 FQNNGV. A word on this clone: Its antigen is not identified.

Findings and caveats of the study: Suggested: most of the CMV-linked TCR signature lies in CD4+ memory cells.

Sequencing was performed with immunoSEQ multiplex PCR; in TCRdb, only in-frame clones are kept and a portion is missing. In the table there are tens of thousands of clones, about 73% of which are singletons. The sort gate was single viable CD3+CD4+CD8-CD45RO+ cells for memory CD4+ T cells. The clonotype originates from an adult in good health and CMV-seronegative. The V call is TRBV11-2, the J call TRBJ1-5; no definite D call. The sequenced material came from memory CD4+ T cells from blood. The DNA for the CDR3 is TGTGCCAGCAGCCCGAGCGCGTTGGGAGGTCAGCCCCAGCATTTT. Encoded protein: CASSPSALGGQPQHF.